This T cell receptor (beta chain) stems from a study of blood T cell repertoires in COVID-19. Study at large: Sites in the United States, Italy and Spain provided acute and convalescent COVID-19 samples.

Original methodology: Nucleated cell number was recorded as an estimate derived from reference gene primer amplification. Clones were read by immunoSEQ multiplex PCR, and TCRdb kept only the in-frame ones, dropping some. V, J and clone size are taken as reported in that table, and D and trimming were inferred from the DNA itself. The profile covers over 25,000 clones, with about 90% appearing a single time and 3.5% taken by the ten largest. CDR1 and CDR2 (germline): SNHLY, FYNNEI. Between the trimmed V and J ends, which lost 5 bases and 0 bases, there was a span of 7 bases. The CDR3 is 13 amino acids.

The sequenced material came from peripheral blood. The clonotype was recovered from a human donor in a cohort sampled during active COVID-19. The chain has TRBV2 and TRBJ2-5; D unclear. CDR3 amino acids: CASSSRYQETQYF. Written as DNA, the CDR3 is TGTGCCAGCAGTAGCCGGTACCAAGAGACCCAGTACTTC. The full variable domain, rest sourced from reference TRBV2 and TRBJ2-5, is EPEVTQTPSHQVTQMGQEVILRCVPISNHLYFYWYRQILGQKVEFLVSFYNNEISEKSEIFDDQFSVERPDGSNFTLKIRSTKLEDSAMYFCASSSRYQETQYFGPGTRLLVL.